Below are 20 T cell receptor beta chains sequenced from a single sample in a study of blood T cell repertoires in COVID-19. The data were produced by immunoSEQ multiplex PCR, yet TCRdb's version contains in-frame clones alone and is incomplete. The top ten hold about 5% of the sample, which has roughly 150,000 clones, around 85% seen once. The sequenced sample consisted of peripheral blood. These receptors all come from a human donor in a cohort sampled during active COVID-19.

The CDR3 DNA follows: TGTGCCAGTAGTGGGCCAGCTATGAACACTGAAGCTTTCTTT. Protein product: CASSGPAMNTEAFF. This chain links TRBV19 with TRBJ1-1; no reliable D call. V lost 5 bases, J lost 0 bases, and 10 bases lay in between. This CDR3 region has 14 residues. The germline gives CDR1 LNHDA, CDR2 SQIVND (reference sequence).

The V gene is TRBV7-2, the J gene TRBJ1-2; tentative D call: TRBD1 (5 bases). The CDR3 is 13 residues long. Trimming left V 5 bases short and J 8 bases short, with 15 bases between. Per the germline V gene, CDR1 is SGHTA and CDR2 is FQGNSA. CDR3 DNA: TGTGCCAGCAGCATACAGGATTTGAAAGGCTACACCTTC. Its translation is CASSIQDLKGYTF.

This chain connects TRBV19 to TRBJ2-7, with D perhaps matching TRBD2 (5 bases). V was pared by 5 bases and J by 3 bases, with 23 bases between. In germline, CDR1 is LNHDA, CDR2 SQIVND (reference sequence). The CDR3 totals 17 residues. The CDR3 bases are TGTGCCAGTAGTGTTCGGGGTTTTAGCGCGACCCTCTACGAGCAGTACTTC. Translating it yields CASSVRGFSATLYEQYF.

A few counts support this clone. V gene TRBV10-1 combines with J gene TRBJ2-5, with D maybe TRBD1 (5 bases). CDR1 WNHNN and CDR2 SYGVQD come from the germline V gene (reference sequence). This CDR3 contains 12 residues. CDR3 loop: CAPQGVQETQYF. The CDR3 region has the DNA TGCGCTCCACAAGGGGTCCAAGAGACCCAGTACTTC.

V usage is TRBV25-1 and J usage is TRBJ1-1, with D possibly TRBD1 on 6 matching bases. Between the trimmed V and J ends, which lost 5 bases and 9 bases, there was a span of 13 bases. CDR3 length: 12 amino acids. Per the germline V gene, CDR1 is MGHDK and CDR2 is SYGVNS. The CDR3 bases are TGTGCCAGCAGTAGGTCGACAGGACAAGCTTTCTTT. This sequence encodes CASSRSTGQAFF.

The chain links TRBV4-1 to TRBJ2-3; perhaps TRBD1 as D (5 bases). The germline V gene encodes CDR1 MGHRA and CDR2 YSYEKL. V was cut by 8 bases and J by 6 bases, with 15 bases left in between. This CDR3 comprises 13 residues. The CDR3 region has the DNA TGCGCCAGCTCGCCAGGGTTTGAGGATACGCAGTATTTT. As protein: CASSPGFEDTQYF.

This clone was detected only once. The rearrangement links TRBV5-5 to TRBJ1-3, with D perhaps TRBD1 (5 bases). The V gene lost 2 bases and the J gene lost 0 bases, with 9 bases spanning the gap. Germline V CDR1 and CDR2: SGHKS, YYEKEE (reference sequence). There are 15 residues in the CDR3. CDR3 coding DNA: TGTGCCAGCAGCTTCGACAGCTTCTCTGGAAACACCATATATTTT. This translates into CASSFDSFSGNTIYF.

The count of this clone is one. The chain joins TRBV6-6 to TRBJ2-7; 7 bases are a match to TRBD1. Germline V gene lookup returns CDR1 MNHNY and CDR2 SVGAGI (reference sequence). The length of the CDR3 is 16 residues. V lost 6 bases and J lost 0; bases outside the gene matches: 11. CDR3 coding DNA: TGTGCCAGCAGGTCCTCTCCGGGACAGTCCTCCTACGAGCAGTACTTC. This sequence encodes CASRSSPGQSSYEQYF.

The chain is built from TRBV28 and TRBJ1-1; D is possibly TRBD1 (5 bases). From germline, CDR1 is MDHEN and CDR2 SYDVKM. Deletions cut 6 bases from V and 3 bases from J, with 11 bases between. The CDR3 sequence is 13 residues long. The CDR3 nucleotides are TGTGCCAGCAGCTGGGGGGGGGACACTGAAGCTTTCTTT. Its translation: CASSWGGDTEAFF.

V is TRBV5-6 and J is TRBJ2-3, with TRBD2 identical over 11 bases. The CDR3 has 18 amino acids. The germline V gene encodes CDR1 SGHDT and CDR2 YYEEEE. Trimming removed 0 bases from V and 5 bases from J; junction bases left unmatched: 11. In DNA, the CDR3 is TGTGCCAGCAGCTTGGCCGGGGCTAGCGGGAGGCAAGGAGATACGCAGTATTTT. The encoded protein is CASSLAGASGRQGDTQYF.

The genes are TRBV18 and TRBJ1-2; TRBD1 aligns across 9 bases. The V gene end was trimmed by 2 bases and the J gene end by 6 bases; junction bases not matched to a gene: 4. Germline values: CDR1 KGHSH, CDR2 LQKENI. The CDR3 is made up of 14 amino acids. The CDR3 is CASSPGDRVNGYTF. In DNA form, the CDR3 reads TGTGCCAGCTCACCAGGGGACAGGGTAAATGGCTACACCTTC.

This chain uses TRBV5-1 with TRBJ2-2, with a weak D call TRBD1 (6 bases). V was pared by 4 bases and J by 2 bases, with 12 bases between. CDR1 is SGHRS and CDR2 is YFSETQ in the germline V gene. The length of the CDR3 is 15 residues. The CDR3 nucleotides read TGCGCCAGCAGCGGGTCGACAGGTAACACCGGGGAGCTGTTTTTT. Translated, it gives CASSGSTGNTGELFF. Together with reference TRBV5-1 and TRBJ2-2, the CDR3 gives the full variable domain: KAGVTQTPRYLIKTRGQQVTLSCSPISGHRSVSWYQQTPGQGLQFLFEYFSETQRNKGNFPGRFSGRQFSNSRSEMNVSTLELGDSALYLCASSGSTGNTGELFFGEGSRLTVL.

The V and J genes are TRBV7-2 and TRBJ2-3, with 12 bases aligning to TRBD2. The CDR3 contains 18 residues. V was pared by 1 base and J by 1 base, with 6 bases of the junction left unmatched. CDR1 SGHTA and CDR2 FQGNSA come from the germline V gene. The CDR3 sequence is CASSLGLAGGPGTDTQYF. The CDR3 DNA follows: TGTGCCAGCAGCTTAGGTCTAGCGGGGGGGCCTGGCACAGATACGCAGTATTTT.

CDR3 in amino acids: CASYDRVYGYTF. DNA for the CDR3: TGTGCCAGCTATGACAGGGTGTATGGCTACACCTTC. The J gene is TRBJ1-2, the V gene TRBV9; 7 bases align to TRBD1. V shed 7 bases, J shed 5 bases, and the junction held 5 bases outside the gene matches. This CDR3 comprises 12 residues. The V gene's germline CDR1 is SGDLS and CDR2 YYNGEE.

The genes are TRBV5-1 and TRBJ1-1, with D uncertain. The V end lost 2 bases, the J end lost 1 base, and 9 bases lay between the germline ends. The CDR3 runs to 14 residues. CDR1 and CDR2 from the germline V gene are SGHRS and YFSETQ. CDR3 DNA sequence: TGCGCCAGCAGCTTACAGCCTTCGAACACTGAAGCTTTCTTT. Residues: CASSLQPSNTEAFF.

This clone was detected only once. The chain combines TRBV2 with TRBJ1-3; no clear D. V lost 7 bases to trimming and J lost 2 bases, with 30 bases between them. Germline V gene sequence: CDR1 SNHLY, CDR2 FYNNEI. The CDR3 is made up of 20 amino acids. As DNA, the CDR3 is TGTGCCAGCAAAAGAGAGCTTCAGGCGATGGTTGTCAGGCCTGGAAACACCATATATTTT. It specifies CASKRELQAMVVRPGNTIYF.

The chain carries TRBV7-3 and TRBJ2-5; a possible D gene is TRBD1 (5 bases). The germline V gene encodes CDR1 SGHTA and CDR2 FQGTGA. The V and J ends lost 5 bases and 7 bases respectively, with 17 bases between them. The CDR3 runs 14 residues. In DNA form, the CDR3 reads TGTGCCAGCAGCACCGCAGGGCCGACGACGACCCAGTACTTC. It yields the protein CASSTAGPTTTQYF.

Only one count was recorded for this clone. The chain employs TRBV28 and TRBJ1-2; D gene ambiguous. V was cut by 9 bases and J by 6 bases, with 11 bases left in between. Germline V gene lookup returns CDR1 MDHEN and CDR2 SYDVKM. The CDR3 spans 11 residues. CDR3 loop: CASRRPDGYTF. CDR3 DNA: TGTGCCAGTCGTCGCCCGGATGGCTACACCTTC.

V is TRBV12-5 and J is TRBJ2-2; 7 bases line up with TRBD1. Germline V lookup: CDR1 LGHNT, CDR2 FRNRAP. The CDR3 extends over 17 amino acids. Trimming cost V 5 bases and J 0 bases; bases outside gene matches: 9. CDR3 DNA: TGTGCTAGTGGTCTAAGACAGGGAACCGCGAACACCGGGGAGCTGTTTTTT. It codes for CASGLRQGTANTGELFF.

The chain links TRBV9 to TRBJ1-6, with 9 nucleotides matching TRBD1. The CDR3 loop spans 16 amino acids. With V trimmed by 0 bases and J by 10 bases, 8 bases remained unmatched. Germline CDR1 and CDR2: SGDLS and YYNGEE. CDR3 protein: CASSVAGTGSFSPLHF. The CDR3 DNA sequence: TGTGCCAGCAGCGTAGCCGGGACAGGGTCGTTCTCACCCCTCCACTTT.